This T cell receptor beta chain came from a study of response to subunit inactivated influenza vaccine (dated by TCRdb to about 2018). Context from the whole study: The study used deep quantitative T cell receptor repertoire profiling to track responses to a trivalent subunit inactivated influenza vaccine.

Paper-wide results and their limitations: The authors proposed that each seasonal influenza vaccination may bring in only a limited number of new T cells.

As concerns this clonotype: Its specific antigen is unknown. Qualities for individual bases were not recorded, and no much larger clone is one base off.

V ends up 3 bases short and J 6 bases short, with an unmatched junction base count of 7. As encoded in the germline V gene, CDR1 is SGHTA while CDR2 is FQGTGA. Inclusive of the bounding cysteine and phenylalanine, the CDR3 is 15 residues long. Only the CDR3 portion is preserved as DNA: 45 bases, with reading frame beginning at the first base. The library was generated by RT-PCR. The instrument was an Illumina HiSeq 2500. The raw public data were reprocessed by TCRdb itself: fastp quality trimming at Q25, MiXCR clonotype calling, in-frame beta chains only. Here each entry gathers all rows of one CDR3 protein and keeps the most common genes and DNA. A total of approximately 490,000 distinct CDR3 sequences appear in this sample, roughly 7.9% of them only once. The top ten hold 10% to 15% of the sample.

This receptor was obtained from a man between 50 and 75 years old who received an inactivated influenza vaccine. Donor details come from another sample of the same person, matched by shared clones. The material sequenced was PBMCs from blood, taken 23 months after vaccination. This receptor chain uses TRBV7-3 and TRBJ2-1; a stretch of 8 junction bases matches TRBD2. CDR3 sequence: CASSFNGRAGNEQFF. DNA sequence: TGTGCCAGCAGCTTTAACGGGAGGGCCGGCAATGAGCAGTTCTTC.